These 18 T cell receptor beta chains share one sample of origin, sequenced in a study of memory CD4+ T cells and cytomegalovirus serostatus. The sort gate was single viable CD3+CD4+CD8-CD45RO+ cells for memory CD4+ T cells. Repertoires were generated with immunoSEQ multiplex PCR, while TCRdb's copy carries only in-frame clones and drops some. The profile shows roughly 64,000 clones, roughly three quarters of them singletons. The sample taken for sequencing was memory CD4+ T cells from blood. The receptor source for this set is an adult in good health and CMV-seronegative.

The chain couples TRBV5-1 to TRBJ1-4, with D unresolved. The CDR3 consists of 15 residues. V lost 0 bases to trimming and J lost 0 bases, with 6 bases between them. Germline lookup yields CDR1 SGHRS and CDR2 YFSETQ. In nucleotides, the CDR3 is TGCGCCAGCAGCTTGGATGTTGCAACTAATGAAAAACTGTTTTTT. This sequence encodes CASSLDVATNEKLFF.

V and J are TRBV2 and TRBJ1-4; 8 nucleotides match TRBD1. Germline lookup yields CDR1 SNHLY and CDR2 FYNNEI. This CDR3 is built from 14 residues. V shed 7 bases, J shed 11 bases, and the junction held 12 bases outside the gene matches. The CDR3 here is CASIVDRGMRKLFF. In nucleotides, the CDR3 is TGTGCCAGCATAGTCGACAGGGGAATGAGGAAACTGTTTTTT.

This clone was counted a few times. V is TRBV30 and J is TRBJ1-2, with 10 bases lining up with TRBD1. The CDR3 has 13 residues. Germline loops: CDR1 GTSNPN, CDR2 SVGIG (reference sequence). V dropped 2 bases and J dropped 7; count of bases not matched to a gene: 4. The CDR3 here is CAWSLGQGSGYTF. The CDR3 DNA follows: TGTGCCTGGAGTTTGGGACAGGGGTCTGGCTACACCTTC. Full variable domain (outside the CDR3, taken from reference TRBV30 and TRBJ1-2): SQTIHQWPATLVQPVGSPLSLECTVEGTSNPNLYWYRQAAGRGLQLLFYSVGIGQISSEVPQNLSASRPQDRQFILSSKKLLLSDSGFYLCAWSLGQGSGYTFGSGTRLTVV.

This clone came up once. The chain carries TRBV18 and TRBJ2-2; a possible D gene is TRBD1 (5 bases). This CDR3 is 16 amino acids long. The germline gives CDR1 KGHSH, CDR2 LQKENI. The V end lost 3 bases, the J end lost 4 bases, and 15 bases lay between the germline ends. CDR3 DNA sequence: TGTGCCAGCTCACCGCAGTCGAAAGGGGTCACCGGGGAGCTGTTTTTT. Translation: CASSPQSKGVTGELFF.

This clone was seen a handful of times. V gene TRBV30 combines with J gene TRBJ1-1, with D tentatively TRBD1 (5 bases). Germline assignment: CDR1 GTSNPN and CDR2 SVGIG (reference sequence). V was shortened by 5 bases and J by 0 bases, with 10 bases between the two germline ends. The CDR3 spans 13 residues. The CDR3 loop reads CAWARALNTEAFF. CDR3 sequence (DNA): TGTGCCTGGGCCAGGGCCCTGAACACTGAAGCTTTCTTT.

The rearrangement links TRBV7-9 to TRBJ1-3; D remains ambiguous. Germline CDR1 and CDR2: SEHNR and FQNEAQ (reference sequence). With 6 bases removed from V and 3 bases from J, the gap between germline ends came to 12 bases. The CDR3 has 14 residues. The CDR3 sequence: CASREVGFGNTIYF. For the CDR3, the DNA is TGTGCCAGCAGGGAGGTTGGGTTTGGAAACACCATATATTTT.

The rearrangement links TRBV28 to TRBJ2-7, with D possibly being TRBD1 (5 bases). The V gene lost 3 bases and the J gene lost 2 bases, with 17 bases spanning the gap. Germline V gene lookup returns CDR1 MDHEN and CDR2 SYDVKM. The CDR3 contains 16 residues. The CDR3 loop is CASSFPRQHTTYEQYF. DNA for the CDR3: TGTGCCAGCAGTTTTCCCCGACAGCACACCACCTACGAGCAGTACTTC. Full variable domain (missing parts from reference TRBV28 and TRBJ2-7): DVKVTQSSRYLVKRTGEKVFLECVQDMDHENMFWYRQDPGLGLRLIYFSYDVKMKEKGDIPEGYSVSREKKERFSLILESASTNQTSMYLCASSFPRQHTTYEQYFGPGTRLTVT.

The chain is built from TRBV5-1 and TRBJ2-5; a weak D match, TRBD2 (5 bases). Trimming stripped 4 bases from V and 5 bases from J, with 12 bases between. Germline V gene sequence: CDR1 SGHRS, CDR2 YFSETQ. This CDR3 has 13 residues. The CDR3: CASSQREFETQYF. The CDR3 region has the DNA TGCGCCAGCAGCCAAAGGGAGTTTGAGACCCAGTACTTC. The whole variable domain, filled in from reference TRBV5-1 and TRBJ2-5, reads KAGVTQTPRYLIKTRGQQVTLSCSPISGHRSVSWYQQTPGQGLQFLFEYFSETQRNKGNFPGRFSGRQFSNSRSEMNVSTLELGDSALYLCASSQREFETQYFGPGTRLLVL.

This clone was found many times. V and J are TRBV7-8 and TRBJ1-1; 9 positions match TRBD1. The CDR3 spans 14 residues. The germline CDR1 and CDR2 sequences are SGHVS and FQNEAQ. The ends lost 1 base at V and 4 bases at J; junction bases unmatched: 1. The CDR3 here is CASSLVDRGTEAFF. DNA for the CDR3: TGTGCCAGCAGCTTAGTGGACAGGGGCACTGAAGCTTTCTTT.

This clone was recorded only once. This rearrangement joins TRBV5-6 to TRBJ1-1; D is perhaps TRBD1 (5 bases). The V gene's germline CDR1 is SGHDT and CDR2 YYEEEE. V was cut by 2 bases and J by 0 bases, with 8 bases left in between. The CDR3 totals 14 residues. The CDR3 DNA sequence: TGTGCCAGCAGCTTCATACAGGTGAACACTGAAGCTTTCTTT. This sequence encodes CASSFIQVNTEAFF.

The gene calls are TRBV4-2 and TRBJ2-2, with 11 bases fitting TRBD2. CDR3 size: 18 residues. Germline CDR1 and CDR2: LGHNA and YNFKEQ. After removal of 0 bases from V and 6 bases from J, the junction contained 9 bases not matched to a gene. As DNA, the CDR3 is TGTGCCAGCAGCCAAGATCAGCTAGCGGGGGGAACGGCCGGGGAGCTGTTTTTT. Amino acid sequence: CASSQDQLAGGTAGELFF.

The CDR3 reads CASSQSLSIGYEQYF. The CDR3 DNA reads TGTGCCAGCTCACAAAGCCTGAGCATAGGCTACGAGCAGTACTTC. This chain uses TRBV18 with TRBJ2-7; D gene uncertain. From germline, CDR1 is KGHSH and CDR2 LQKENI. Trimming removed 4 bases from V and 3 bases from J, with 16 bases in between. The CDR3 covers 15 residues.

The chain carries TRBV5-1 and TRBJ2-6; D is uncertain. Germline assignment: CDR1 SGHRS and CDR2 YFSETQ. V was pared by 0 bases and J by 2 bases, with 3 bases between. CDR3 length equals 14 residues. The CDR3 region has the DNA TGCGCCAGCAGCTTGGGAGCTGGGGCCAACGTCCTGACTTTC. It codes for CASSLGAGANVLTF.

The chain is built from TRBV15 and TRBJ1-5; D is unclear. Germline values: CDR1 LNHNV, CDR2 YYDKDF (reference sequence). V was cut by 3 bases and J by 0 bases, with 6 bases left in between. The CDR3 consists of 14 residues. The CDR3 here is CATSSDYSNQPQHF. CDR3 sequence (DNA): TGTGCCACCAGCAGCGATTATAGCAATCAGCCCCAGCATTTT. Complete variable domain (other parts from reference TRBV15 and TRBJ1-5): DAMVIQNPRYQVTQFGKPVTLSCSQTLNHNVMYWYQQKSSQAPKLLFHYYDKDFNNEADTPDNFQSRRPNTSFCFLDIRSPGLGDTAMYLCATSSDYSNQPQHFGDGTRLSIL.

This rearrangement joins TRBV9 to TRBJ1-1; no definite D call. The CDR3 extends over 16 amino acids. V was cut by 2 bases and J by 0 bases, with 14 bases left in between. Germline lookup yields CDR1 SGDLS and CDR2 YYNGEE. CDR3 in amino acids: CASSVKAGTLNTEAFF. The CDR3 DNA follows: TGTGCCAGCAGCGTGAAGGCAGGAACTTTGAACACTGAAGCTTTCTTT.

This clone was found once. The J gene is TRBJ2-6, the V gene TRBV7-2, with D perhaps TRBD2 (6 bases). CDR3 length: 16 residues. The ends were cut back, 4 bases at V and 3 bases at J, with 13 bases in the middle. Germline V CDR1 and CDR2: SGHTA, FQGNSA. CDR3 DNA sequence: TGTGCCAGCAGCTCGGGACTGTATGGTGGGGCCAACGTCCTGACTTTC. The encoded protein is CASSSGLYGGANVLTF.

Worth noting for this clone: The same CDR3 is also encoded by other DNA sequences in this sample. The chain is built from TRBV6-1 and TRBJ1-2; D perhaps matches TRBD1 (6 bases). The CDR3 is 13 amino acids. The V gene's germline CDR1 is MNHNS and CDR2 SASEGT. Trimming stripped 2 bases from V and 3 bases from J, with 7 bases between. The CDR3 loop is CASSETGYYGYTF. The CDR3 DNA sequence: TGTGCCAGCAGTGAAACAGGGTACTATGGCTACACCTTC.

The J gene is TRBJ2-7, the V gene TRBV18, with TRBD2 identical over 8 bases. Germline V gene data show CDR1 as KGHSH and CDR2 as LQKENI. The CDR3 contains 14 residues. J lost 3 bases, V lost 2 bases, and 3 bases had no gene match. The CDR3: CASSPSGGYYEQYF. The CDR3 DNA reads as TGTGCCAGCTCACCATCGGGAGGGTACTACGAGCAGTACTTC.